This T cell receptor beta chain came from a study of blood T cell repertoires in COVID-19. Study background: From the United States, Italy and Spain came samples of acute and convalescent COVID-19. PBMCs, B-cell-depleted T cells, or T cells provided the cDNA or gDNA that made up the material.

The count of this clone is one. The junction and the germline gene differ at one end; a read error may be behind it. The germline gives CDR1 ENHRY, CDR2 SYGVKD. The CDR3 consists of 13 residues. Per the study methods: The assay estimated nucleated cells by amplifying reference gene primers. Measured with immunoSEQ multiplex PCR; TCRdb has only the in-frame clones, and not every one. That table gives V, J and clone size, and the DNA gave D and trimming. Counted here are 300,000 to 400,000 clones, roughly 90% occurring once; the ten biggest clones make up just over 7%. Seattle-derived patients entered the study during active infection and were followed longitudinally.

Sequencing used peripheral blood. The TCR originated in a woman aged 55-75 years with COVID-19, enrolled during active disease. The V gene is TRBV10-3, the J gene TRBJ2-2, with D possibly TRBD2 on 5 matching bases. CDR3 region: CAVRAENTGELFF. In DNA form, the CDR3 reads TGTGCCGTCAGAGCGGAGAACACCGGGGAGCTGTTTTTT.